This T cell receptor (beta chain) is drawn from a study of PD-1 blockade in mismatch repair-deficient tumors. Looking at the study overall: Patients had eleven to twelve mismatch repair-deficient cancer types and were previously treated and progressing. Findings and limits, study-wide: Tumor-resident clones, often undetectable pretreatment in blood, expanded then contracted after pembrolizumab.

As regards this clone: Its specificity is not known.

Here immunoSEQ multiplex PCR was the method, and the copy in TCRdb shows in-frame clones only, minus some. The sample yields 45,000 to 60,000 clones, around 73% seen once. The ends were cut back, 1 base at V and 2 bases at J, with 5 bases in the middle. Germline V CDR1 and CDR2: SGHTA, FQGTGA. This CDR3 region has 13 residues. TCR sequencing covered a few patients who responded to pembrolizumab. This chain links TRBV7-3 with TRBJ1-1; D ambiguous. Sequencing used peripheral blood, obtained 4 weeks after starting pembrolizumab. The sequence came from an adult with mismatch repair-deficient cancer. CDR3 in DNA: TGTGCCAGCAGCTTAAACAGAAACACTGAAGCTTTCTTT. Its protein product is CASSLNRNTEAFF. The whole variable domain, remainder taken from reference TRBV7-3 and TRBJ1-1, is GAGVSQTPSNKVTEKGKYVELRCDPISGHTALYWYRQSLGQGPEFLIYFQGTGAADDSGLPNDRFFAVRPEGSVSTLKIQRTERGDSAVYLCASSLNRNTEAFFGQGTRLTVV.